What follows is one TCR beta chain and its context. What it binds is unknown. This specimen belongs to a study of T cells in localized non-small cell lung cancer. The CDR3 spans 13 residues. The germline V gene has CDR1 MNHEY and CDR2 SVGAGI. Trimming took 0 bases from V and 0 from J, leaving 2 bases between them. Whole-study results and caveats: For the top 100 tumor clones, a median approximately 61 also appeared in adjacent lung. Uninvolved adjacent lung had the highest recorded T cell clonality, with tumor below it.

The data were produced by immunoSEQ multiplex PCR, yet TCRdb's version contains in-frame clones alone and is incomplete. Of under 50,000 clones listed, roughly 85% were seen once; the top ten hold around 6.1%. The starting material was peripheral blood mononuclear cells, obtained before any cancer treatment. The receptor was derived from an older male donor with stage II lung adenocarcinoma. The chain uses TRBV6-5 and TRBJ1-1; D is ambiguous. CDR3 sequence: CASSYSVNTEAFF. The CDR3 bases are TGTGCCAGCAGTTACTCAGTGAACACTGAAGCTTTCTTT.